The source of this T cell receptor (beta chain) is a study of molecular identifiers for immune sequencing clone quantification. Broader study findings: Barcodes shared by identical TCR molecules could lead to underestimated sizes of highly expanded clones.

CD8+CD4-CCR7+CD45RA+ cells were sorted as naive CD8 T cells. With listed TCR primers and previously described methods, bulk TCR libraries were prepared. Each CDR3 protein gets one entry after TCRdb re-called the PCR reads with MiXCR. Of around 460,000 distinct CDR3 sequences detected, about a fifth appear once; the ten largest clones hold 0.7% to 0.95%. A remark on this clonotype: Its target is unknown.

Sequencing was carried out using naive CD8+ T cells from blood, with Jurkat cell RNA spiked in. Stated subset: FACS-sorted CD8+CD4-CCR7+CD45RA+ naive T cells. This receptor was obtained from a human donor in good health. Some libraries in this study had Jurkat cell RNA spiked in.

DNA of the CDR3: TGCGCCAGCAGCCGGGGACAGGGGATCACTGAAGCTTTCTTT. Translated: CASSRGQGITEAFF. The chain uses TRBV4-1 and TRBJ1-1; 10 bases fit TRBD1. The trim removed 4 bases at V and 4 bases at J, leaving 3 bases unmatched. Germline V gives CDR1 MGHRA, CDR2 YSYEKL. CDR3 length: 14 residues.